Given below is one TCR beta chain in context. Original processing notes: Researchers report that nucleated cell counts were estimated from reference gene primer amplification. Sequencing used immunoSEQ multiplex PCR; TCRdb keeps in-frame clones, though not all of them. V and J calls and clone size are copied from that table; D and trimming were computed from the DNA. The data hold about 160,000 clones, with 70% to 80% observed a single time. This CDR3 has 17 residues. Germline CDR1 is LGHNA and CDR2 is YNFKEQ. V gave up 4 bases and J gave up 0 bases; unmatched junction bases: 9. The sample belongs to a study of blood T cell repertoires in COVID-19. Study-level information: The United States, Italy and Spain were the sources of the acute and convalescent COVID-19 samples. In each case, the material was cDNA or gDNA derived from T cells, B-cell-depleted T cells, or PBMCs.

The genes are TRBV4-2 and TRBJ1-3, with TRBD1 matching over 7 bases. This receptor was identified in a woman aged 55-69 years with COVID-19, enrolled during active disease. The sequenced material came from peripheral blood. The CDR3, as DNA: TGTGCCAGCAGCCCAACTTCCACAGGGGCCTCTGGAAACACCATATATTTT. It yields the protein CASSPTSTGASGNTIYF.